At least ten counts were recorded for the clone carrying this T cell receptor (beta chain). Antigen unknown. These data originate in a study of T-cell reconstitution after alpha-beta-depleted transplantation in children. Findings and limits, study-wide: By about two months after transplant, alpha-beta T cells reportedly arose from several hundred graft clones that had expanded.

As it was prepared, the TCRbeta library received unique molecular identifiers. TCRdb reanalysed the PCR reads using MiXCR and keeps one entry per CDR3 protein. This repertoire shows 200,000 to 250,000 distinct CDR3 sequences, roughly 24% found once; its top ten account for 2.6%. The CDR3 is 15 amino acids. Trimming cost V 7 bases and J 1 base; bases outside gene matches: 10. From germline, CDR1 is SQVTM and CDR2 ANQGSEA. Sequenced material: PBMCs, taken before TCRalphabeta/CD19-depleted stem cell transplant. The J gene is TRBJ2-5, the V gene TRBV29-1; TRBD2 matches 9 bases. The TCR sequence derives from a girl aged 2-15 years with Fanconi anemia, due to receive a stem cell transplant. The CDR3 is CSALDRTSAQETQYF. CDR3 DNA: TGCAGCGCTCTCGACCGGACTAGCGCCCAAGAGACCCAGTACTTC.